A selection of T cell receptor beta chains follows, all from one sample in a study of cytomegalovirus exposure and HLA in healthy donors. The assay was immunoSEQ multiplex PCR, and TCRdb's table has in-frame clones only and misses some. There are 200,000 or so clones in the sample; about two thirds occur only once, and about 3% lies in the top ten. What was sequenced was PBMCs. These receptors were taken from a man in his forties in good health and CMV-seropositive. CDR3s include the opening cysteine and the closing phenylalanine or tryptophan. D genes are given only for firm matches. Clone size is not always given. Where it is, it says once, few, many or a class for expanded clones.

j_gene	v_gene	d_gene	abundance	CDR3aa	CDR3nt
TRBJ2-1	TRBV7-8	TRBD2	-	CASSSRTSGGAKKGNEQFF	TGTGCCAGCAGCTCCAGGACTAGCGGGGGGGCCAAGAAAGGCAATGAGCAGTTCTTC
TRBJ1-1	TRBV5-6	-	few	CASSLASTGTEAFF	TGTGCCAGCAGCTTAGCCTCCACAGGGACCGAAGCTTTCTTT
TRBJ1-3	TRBV5-1	-	-	CASSLAAGSGNTIYF	TGCGCCAGCAGCTTGGCCGCGGGTTCAGGAAACACCATATATTTT
TRBJ2-2	TRBV5-1	-	-	CASSPYRGNTGELFF	TGCGCCAGCAGCCCCTATCGGGGTAACACCGGGGAGCTGTTTTTT
TRBJ2-7	TRBV19	TRBD1	-	CASRDRVKDEQYF	TGTGCCAGCCGTGACAGGGTAAAGGACGAGCAGTACTTC
TRBJ1-1	TRBV14	-	-	CASSQGRQVTEAFF	TGTGCCAGCAGCCAGGGCCGACAAGTAACTGAAGCTTTCTTT
TRBJ1-6	TRBV4-3	-	-	CASSQDRRNSPLHF	TGCGCCAGCAGCCAAGATCGTCGGAATTCACCCCTCCACTTT
TRBJ2-3	TRBV9	TRBD2	few	CASSVGGVYTDTQYF	TGTGCCAGCAGCGTGGGGGGGGTATACACAGATACGCAGTATTTT
TRBJ1-6	TRBV18	-	-	CASSPPGGSNNSPLHF	TGTGCCAGCTCACCACCAGGGGGTTCTAATAATTCACCCCTCCACTTT
TRBJ1-5	TRBV19	TRBD1	-	CASKRDRVQPQHF	TGTGCCAGTAAGCGTGACAGGGTTCAGCCCCAGCATTTT
TRBJ2-2	TRBV4-2	-	many	CASSQVLGETGELFF	TGTGCCAGCAGCCAAGTCCTCGGGGAGACCGGGGAGCTGTTTTTT
TRBJ2-3	TRBV6-1	-	-	CASSPITDTQYF	TGTGCCAGCAGCCCAATCACAGATACGCAGTATTTT
TRBJ1-5	TRBV19	-	once	CATRKGVQPQHF	TGTGCCACTCGTAAAGGGGTTCAGCCCCAGCATTTT
TRBJ1-6	TRBV5-4	-	-	CASSLGGGSYNSPLHF	TGTGCCAGCAGCTTGGGAGGGGGCTCCTATAATTCACCCCTCCACTTT
TRBJ1-5	TRBV10-3	-	-	CAISGGGVGNNQPQHF	TGTGCCATCAGTGGAGGGGGAGTAGGCAACAATCAGCCCCAGCATTTT
TRBJ1-2	TRBV4-1	TRBD1	-	CASSQTTGAYGYTF	TGCGCCAGCAGCCAAACGACAGGGGCATACGGCTACACCTTC
TRBJ1-5	TRBV10-3	-	few	CAISSRTAHQPQHF	TGTGCCATATCGTCGAGGACAGCACATCAGCCCCAGCATTTT
TRBJ2-3	TRBV10-2	-	-	CASSYPTDTQYF	TGCGCCAGCAGTTATCCCACAGATACGCAGTATTTT
TRBJ1-2	TRBV6-6	TRBD1	few	CASSYTGEVGYGYTF	TGTGCCAGCAGCTATACAGGGGAGGTGGGCTATGGCTACACCTTC
TRBJ2-5	TRBV4-1	TRBD1	few	CASSPGTGDLETQYF	TGTGCCAGCAGCCCCGGGACAGGGGACCTGGAGACCCAGTACTTC
TRBJ1-5	TRBV7-2	-	few	CASSPRVNQPQHF	TGTGCCAGCAGCCCGCGGGTCAATCAGCCCCAGCATTTT
TRBJ1-6	TRBV5-1	-	-	CASREGLGGSPLHF	TGCGCCAGCAGGGAGGGCCTCGGGGGATCACCCCTCCACTTT
TRBJ2-7	TRBV4-1	TRBD1	-	CASSSQGAGEQYF	TGCGCCAGCAGCTCACAGGGGGCAGGCGAGCAGTACTTC
TRBJ1-2	TRBV7-2	-	-	CASSFTRNYGYTF	TGTGCCAGCAGCTTCACACGTAACTATGGCTACACCTTC
TRBJ1-2	TRBV4-1	TRBD1	few	CASSPIAGTGLYGYTF	TGCGCCAGCAGCCCGATAGCCGGGACAGGTCTGTATGGCTACACCTTC